Below are 24 T cell receptor beta chains sequenced from a single sample in a study of T cells in Graves' hyperthyroidism and ophthalmopathy. From RNA transcripts, TCR beta CDR3 regions were amplified. The study used the HTBI primer set for a first-round RT-PCR of the TCR CDR3. One entry per CDR3 protein, called by TCRdb with MiXCR from the multiplex PCR reads. The table shows over 350,000 distinct CDR3 sequences, with around 15% occurring only once. The specimen sequenced was blood. The receptors were sampled from a man aged 45-65 years with Graves' ophthalmopathy.

The rearrangement links TRBV9 to TRBJ2-3; 8 bases are a match to TRBD1. Germline assignment: CDR1 SGDLS and CDR2 YYNGEE. The length of the CDR3 is 17 residues. V lost 0 bases, J lost 2 bases, and 8 bases stayed unmatched. The CDR3 here is CASSVGSGGVITDTQYF. The CDR3 DNA reads TGTGCCAGCAGCGTAGGGTCAGGGGGCGTCATCACAGATACGCAGTATTTT.

This clonotype was detected only a few times. The chain couples TRBV28 to TRBJ2-4; D not certain. V was pared by 5 bases and J by 0 bases, with 11 bases between. The CDR3 contains 15 residues. In germline, CDR1 is MDHEN, CDR2 SYDVKM. The CDR3 region is CASSSRREAKNIQYF. The CDR3 DNA follows: TGTGCCAGCAGTAGCAGACGCGAAGCCAAAAACATTCAGTACTTC.

The chain uses TRBV6-1 and TRBJ2-7; 9 bases line up with TRBD1. The germline CDR1 and CDR2 sequences are MNHNS and SASEGT. This CDR3 spans 14 amino acids. With 7 bases clipped from V and 2 bases from J, the junction kept 6 bases outside the gene matches. The CDR3 sequence is CASNNRGRTYEQYF. The DNA for the CDR3 is TGTGCCAGCAACAACAGGGGGCGGACCTACGAGCAGTACTTC.

This clonotype was counted ten times or more. V gene TRBV20-1 combines with J gene TRBJ1-1; D is possibly TRBD1 (6 bases). CDR1 DFQATT and CDR2 SNEGSKA come from the germline V gene (reference sequence). CDR3 size: 16 residues. V dropped 0 bases and J dropped 0 bases, with 14 bases sitting between them. CDR3 in amino acids: CSARDRVQGVNTEAFF. CDR3 DNA: TGCAGTGCTAGAGATCGAGTACAGGGAGTGAACACTGAAGCTTTCTTT.

The rearrangement joins TRBV3-1 to TRBJ2-5, with 11 positions matching TRBD2. CDR3 size: 14 residues. With 5 bases clipped from V and 5 bases from J, the junction kept 4 bases outside the gene matches. Germline V gives CDR1 LGHDT, CDR2 YNNKEL (reference sequence). In DNA form, the CDR3 reads TGTGCCAGCAGCTCTCGGACTAGCGGGGAGACCCAGTACTTC. This codes for CASSSRTSGETQYF.

This clonotype has ten or more counts. The chain combines TRBV30 with TRBJ1-1; D remains unclear. Germline V gene data show CDR1 as GTSNPN and CDR2 as SVGIG (reference sequence). Trimming removed 5 bases at V and 4 bases at J, with 23 bases between. The length of the CDR3 is 16 residues. The CDR3: CAWGHKKPRVGTEAFF. The CDR3 DNA is TGTGCCTGGGGCCATAAGAAACCACGGGTAGGCACTGAAGCTTTCTTT.

This clonotype came up a few times. The rearrangement links TRBV7-2 to TRBJ1-5; possible D gene TRBD1, 6 bases. Germline assignment: CDR1 SGHTA and CDR2 FQGNSA. The CDR3 is 13 amino acids. With 8 bases removed from V and 6 bases from J, the gap between germline ends came to 14 bases. The CDR3 coding sequence is TGTGCCAGCGGGGGGCAGAGCTTTCAGCCCCAGCATTTT. This translates into CASGGQSFQPQHF.

This clonotype was recorded at least ten times. V usage is TRBV11-3 and J usage is TRBJ2-7; TRBD2 might be the D (5 bases). The CDR3 extends over 14 amino acids. CDR1 is SGHNT, CDR2 YENEEA, per germline. Trimming stripped 1 base from V and 0 bases from J, with 7 bases between. The CDR3 protein is CASSLGRVSYEQYF. In DNA form, the CDR3 reads TGTGCCAGCAGCTTAGGGCGGGTCTCCTACGAGCAGTACTTC.

This clonotype came up a few times. The chain carries TRBV19 and TRBJ2-2; no clear D. Per the germline V gene, CDR1 is LNHDA and CDR2 is SQIVND (reference sequence). With 3 bases removed from V and 2 bases from J, the gap between germline ends came to 7 bases. This CDR3 is built from 14 residues. This CDR3 reads CASSIERNTGELFF. Here the CDR3 DNA reads TGTGCCAGTAGTATTGAGCGCAACACCGGGGAGCTGTTTTTT.

Many counts were recorded for this clonotype. This chain connects TRBV2 to TRBJ2-5, with 9 bases aligning to TRBD1. The CDR3 runs 16 residues. From germline, CDR1 is SNHLY and CDR2 FYNNEI. V shed 6 bases and J 0 bases; nucleotides not matched to a gene: 8. CDR3 protein: CASSVRDRGNQETQYF. In DNA, the CDR3 is TGTGCCAGCAGCGTTCGAGACAGGGGGAACCAAGAGACCCAGTACTTC.

This clonotype occurred a few times. The chain has TRBV6-1 and TRBJ2-5; 8 bases line up with TRBD1. CDR1 is MNHNS, CDR2 SASEGT, per germline. The CDR3 length is 14 residues. V lost 3 bases, J lost 1 base, and 1 base stayed unmatched. This CDR3 is CASSDRGPQETQYF. CDR3 bases: TGTGCCAGCAGTGACAGGGGGCCCCAAGAGACCCAGTACTTC.

In its sample, this clonotype was seen many times. The chain combines TRBV13 with TRBJ2-7; 11 positions match TRBD1. CDR1 and CDR2 from the germline V gene are PRHDT and FYEKMQ (reference sequence). The CDR3 is made up of 15 amino acids. The V and J ends lost 6 bases and 5 bases, in that order; junction bases with no gene match: 9. CDR3: CASRRTGGVLDEQYF. The CDR3 bases are TGTGCCAGCAGAAGGACAGGGGGCGTTTTGGACGAGCAGTACTTC.

This clonotype was observed at least ten times. The V gene is TRBV12-3 or TRBV12-4, the J gene TRBJ2-5, with D tentatively TRBD1 or TRBD2 (5 bases each). Trimming removed 2 bases from V and 7 bases from J, with 26 bases in between. This CDR3 is 18 amino acids long. The CDR3 DNA reads TGTGCCAGCAGTTTACTCCGCACGTCCCCAGGGAGCGGTGTGACCCAGTACTTC. This translates into CASSLLRTSPGSGVTQYF.

Only a few counts were recorded for this clonotype. The genes are TRBV7-9 and TRBJ2-3; D not certain. Germline V gives CDR1 SEHNR, CDR2 FQNEAQ (reference sequence). The CDR3 sequence is 16 residues long. The ends were cut back, 1 base at V and 4 bases at J, with 15 bases in the middle. The CDR3 bases are TGTGCCAGCAGCTTAGAGGCAGCCCTCAGGTCAGATACGCAGTATTTT. Amino acid sequence: CASSLEAALRSDTQYF.

This sequence joins TRBV19 and TRBJ2-5; D not resolved. Trimming cost V 3 bases and J 1 base, with 3 bases left between them. The CDR3 spans 12 residues. Germline CDR1 is LNHDA and CDR2 is SQIVND (reference sequence). The CDR3 region is CASSIGQETQYF. DNA of the CDR3: TGTGCCAGTAGTATTGGCCAAGAGACCCAGTACTTC.

This clonotype appeared a single time. This may arise from a read error, as a much more abundant clone is one base away. This chain links TRBV20-1 with TRBJ1-5; unclear D gene. CDR1 is DFQATT, CDR2 SNEGSKA, per germline (reference sequence). Trimming removed 4 bases from V and 0 bases from J, with 10 bases in between. The CDR3 spans 14 residues. CDR3 protein: CSAKQVHSNQPQHF. The CDR3 DNA is TGCAGTGCTAAGCAGGTTCATAGCAATCAGCCCCAGCATTTT.

This clonotype was seen repeatedly, ten times or more. V and J are TRBV6-1 and TRBJ1-5, with 10 nucleotides matching TRBD1. Germline assignment: CDR1 MNHNS and CDR2 SASEGT. V was clipped by 6 bases and J by 5 bases; unmatched bases: 4. The CDR3 contains 14 residues. Written as DNA, the CDR3 is TGTGCCAGCAGGGGGACAGGGGCCGATCAGCCCCAGCATTTT. It yields the protein CASRGTGADQPQHF.

This clonotype was found many times. This chain uses TRBV7-8 with TRBJ2-3; 8 bases are shared with TRBD2. This CDR3 is built from 15 residues. J lost 6 bases, V lost 6 bases, and 11 bases had no gene match. Germline CDR1 is SGHVS and CDR2 is FQNEAQ. CDR3 in amino acids: CASRAGAGGTDTQYF. The CDR3 region has the DNA TGTGCCAGCAGGGCTGGGGCGGGAGGTACCGATACGCAGTATTTT.

The chain combines TRBV20-1 with TRBJ2-2; TRBD1 agrees at 8 bases. Germline V gene sequence: CDR1 DFQATT, CDR2 SNEGSKA (reference sequence). The CDR3 totals 17 residues. V shed 5 bases and J 0 bases; nucleotides not matched to a gene: 11. DNA of the CDR3: TGCAGTGCTGGGAAGTACAGGGGGAGGTCGAACACCGGGGAGCTGTTTTTT. Protein: CSAGKYRGRSNTGELFF.

This clonotype was seen a few times. The chain joins TRBV19 to TRBJ2-5, with a weak D call TRBD2 (6 bases). This CDR3 is built from 12 residues. From germline, CDR1 is LNHDA and CDR2 SQIVND (reference sequence). Deletions cut 11 bases from V and 0 bases from J, with 10 bases between. CDR3 region: CAVAGYQETQYF. CDR3 DNA: TGTGCCGTGGCGGGGTACCAAGAGACCCAGTACTTC.

The chain is built from TRBV5-1 and TRBJ2-3, with D tentatively TRBD1 or TRBD2 (5 bases each). Per germline, CDR1 SGHRS and CDR2 YFSETQ. V was shortened by 4 bases and J by 4 bases, with 19 bases between the two germline ends. The CDR3 has 16 amino acids. For the CDR3, the DNA is TGCGCCAGCAGCCGAGGAACCCGGGACCGCGCAGATACGCAGTATTTT. It yields the protein CASSRGTRDRADTQYF.

Note on this clonotype: A much larger clone lies one base from this, so it may be a read error. The gene calls are TRBV27 and TRBJ2-7; 7 bases map to TRBD1. This CDR3 contains 15 residues. V trimming: 4 bases; J trimming: 6 bases; junction bases outside the gene matches: 12. CDR1 MNHEY and CDR2 SMNVEV come from the germline V gene (reference sequence). The CDR3 DNA reads as TGTGCCAGCAGTTCATCGAGAAAACAGGGGCGCGAGCAGTACTTC. This sequence encodes CASSSSRKQGREQYF.

This clonotype was seen repeatedly, ten times or more. The chain recombines TRBV4-1 with TRBJ2-1; a weak D match, TRBD2 (5 bases). Germline V CDR1 and CDR2: MGHRA, YSYEKL. V was cut by 1 base and J by 0 bases, with 16 bases left in between. The CDR3 runs 18 residues. This CDR3 reads CASSQAGWESGSYNEQFF. Written as DNA, the CDR3 is TGCGCCAGCAGCCAAGCCGGGTGGGAGTCCGGCTCCTACAATGAGCAGTTCTTC.

A few counts support this clonotype. A read error may produce the germline difference seen at one junction end. This sequence joins TRBV7-7 and TRBJ2-3; D possibly corresponds to TRBD2 (6 bases). The germline V gene encodes CDR1 SSHAT and CDR2 FNYEAQ (reference sequence). This CDR3 contains 15 residues. The CDR3 protein is CASSLVWRDTDTQYF. The CDR3 DNA follows: TGTGCTAGCAGCTTAGTCTGGCGGGACACAGATACGCAGTATTTT.